Listed below are T cell receptor beta chains from one sample, sequenced in a study of response to subunit inactivated influenza vaccine. TCRdb re-derived calls from the RT-PCR reads in MiXCR, one entry per CDR3 protein. This table holds fewer than 700,000 distinct CDR3 sequences, around 13% found once. The material was PBMCs from blood, obtained around seven weeks after vaccination. The receptors were sampled from a man between 45 and 60 years old who received an inactivated influenza vaccine. Both conserved end residues are part of each CDR3. Each record gives: CDR3 length, D gene, J gene, clone size, V gene, CDR3 DNA, CDR3 protein. The D gene is left open where the match is weak. Part of the rows lack a size; the others show once, few, many or a class for expanded clones.

cdr3_length: 15; d_call: TRBD1; j_call: TRBJ1-6; clone_size: few; v_call: TRBV3-1; cdr3_nt: TGTGCCAGCAGCCAAGTCTCCAGGGGGCGTGGACCCCTCCACTTT; cdr3_aa: CASSQVSRGRGPLHF
cdr3_length: 15; d_call: TRBD1; j_call: TRBJ1-2; clone_size: few; v_call: TRBV5-6; cdr3_nt: TGTGCCAGCAGCGGTTCGACAGGGGTGGTTTATGGCTACACCTTC; cdr3_aa: CASSGSTGVVYGYTF
cdr3_length: 14; d_call: NA; j_call: TRBJ2-7; clone_size: few; v_call: TRBV7-9; cdr3_nt: TGTGCCAGCAGCTTAGACGGTCGCTCCTACGAGCAGTACTTC; cdr3_aa: CASSLDGRSYEQYF
cdr3_length: 16; d_call: TRBD2; j_call: TRBJ2-2; clone_size: few; v_call: TRBV7-2; cdr3_nt: TGTGCCAGCAGCTGGGGACTAGCGGGAACCACCGGGGAGCTGTTTTTT; cdr3_aa: CASSWGLAGTTGELFF
cdr3_length: 18; d_call: TRBD1; j_call: TRBJ2-2; clone_size: NA; v_call: TRBV30; cdr3_nt: TGTGCCTGGAGTCCCTTTGGGGTGAGGGGGCGGAACACCGGGGAGCTGTTTTTT; cdr3_aa: CAWSPFGVRGRNTGELFF
cdr3_length: 15; d_call: TRBD1; j_call: TRBJ2-7; clone_size: few; v_call: TRBV5-1; cdr3_nt: TGCGCCAGCAGCCCCCCAGGGACAGGGGGCTACGAGCAGTACTTC; cdr3_aa: CASSPPGTGGYEQYF
cdr3_length: 13; d_call: TRBD1; j_call: TRBJ1-4; clone_size: NA; v_call: TRBV10-3; cdr3_nt: TGTGCCATCCGGGACAGGGCGGATGAAAAACTGTTTTTT; cdr3_aa: CAIRDRADEKLFF
cdr3_length: 12; d_call: TRBD2; j_call: TRBJ2-7; clone_size: few; v_call: TRBV12-3/TRBV12-4; cdr3_nt: TGTGCCAGCACTAGCGGTCCCTACGAGCAGTACTTC; cdr3_aa: CASTSGPYEQYF
cdr3_length: 16; d_call: NA; j_call: TRBJ2-1; clone_size: NA; v_call: TRBV10-2; cdr3_nt: TGCGCCAGCAGTGAGGCTTGGCGGACCTCCTACAATGAGCAGTTCTTC; cdr3_aa: CASSEAWRTSYNEQFF
cdr3_length: 18; d_call: TRBD2; j_call: TRBJ2-1; clone_size: few; v_call: TRBV28; cdr3_nt: TGTGCCAGCAGACCGTTGACGGAGCGGGGGTCCTCCTACAATGAGCAGTTCTTC; cdr3_aa: CASRPLTERGSSYNEQFF
cdr3_length: 12; d_call: NA; j_call: TRBJ1-2; clone_size: few; v_call: TRBV20-1; cdr3_nt: TGCAGTGCCACCGGGGCGTACGTTGGCTACACCTTC; cdr3_aa: CSATGAYVGYTF
cdr3_length: 15; d_call: TRBD1; j_call: TRBJ2-7; clone_size: NA; v_call: TRBV12-3/TRBV12-4; cdr3_nt: TGTGCCAGCACTAGCCACGGGACAGGGGGCTACGAGCAGTACTTC; cdr3_aa: CASTSHGTGGYEQYF
cdr3_length: 15; d_call: NA; j_call: TRBJ2-5; clone_size: few; v_call: TRBV7-2; cdr3_nt: TGTGCCAGCAGCCTTTCGCTGTCGGGCGGGGAGACCCAGTACTTC; cdr3_aa: CASSLSLSGGETQYF
cdr3_length: 14; d_call: TRBD1; j_call: TRBJ1-2; clone_size: NA; v_call: TRBV30; cdr3_nt: TGTGCCTGGAGTGTTCAGGACAGGGAAGGTGGCTACACCTTC; cdr3_aa: CAWSVQDREGGYTF
cdr3_length: 18; d_call: NA; j_call: TRBJ2-3; clone_size: NA; v_call: TRBV27; cdr3_nt: TGTGCCAGCAGTTTATCACTCGGGACCCACCGACCCACAGATACGCAGTATTTT; cdr3_aa: CASSLSLGTHRPTDTQYF
cdr3_length: 13; d_call: NA; j_call: TRBJ2-2; clone_size: NA; v_call: TRBV6-6; cdr3_nt: TGTGCCAGCAGATCCACTAGGTCCGGGGAGCTGTTTTTT; cdr3_aa: CASRSTRSGELFF
cdr3_length: 14; d_call: NA; j_call: TRBJ2-3; clone_size: NA; v_call: TRBV7-9; cdr3_nt: TGTGCCAGCAGCTTGGATCACAGCACAGATACGCAGTATTTT; cdr3_aa: CASSLDHSTDTQYF
cdr3_length: 15; d_call: TRBD2; j_call: TRBJ2-7; clone_size: few; v_call: TRBV5-6; cdr3_nt: TGTGCCAGCAGCTTGATACTAGCGGAGTGGTACGAGCAGTACTTC; cdr3_aa: CASSLILAEWYEQYF
cdr3_length: 13; d_call: NA; j_call: TRBJ2-3; clone_size: many; v_call: TRBV5-1; cdr3_nt: TGCGCCAGCAGCGTTGTTAGCACAGATACGCAGTATTTT; cdr3_aa: CASSVVSTDTQYF
cdr3_length: 18; d_call: TRBD2; j_call: TRBJ2-3; clone_size: few; v_call: TRBV11-2; cdr3_nt: TGTGCCAGCAGCGATCTACTAGCGGGAGGGCCGGGCACAGATACGCAGTATTTT; cdr3_aa: CASSDLLAGGPGTDTQYF
cdr3_length: 17; d_call: TRBD2; j_call: TRBJ2-5; clone_size: few; v_call: TRBV7-8; cdr3_nt: TGTGCCAGCAGCCCCCTTGGGACTAGCGGGAGTATGGAGACCCAGTACTTC; cdr3_aa: CASSPLGTSGSMETQYF
cdr3_length: 16; d_call: TRBD2; j_call: TRBJ2-1; clone_size: few; v_call: TRBV27; cdr3_nt: TGTGCCAGCAGTTTAATCGGACTAGCATTTAACAATGAGCAGTTCTTC; cdr3_aa: CASSLIGLAFNNEQFF
cdr3_length: 15; d_call: TRBD1; j_call: TRBJ1-6; clone_size: NA; v_call: TRBV5-1; cdr3_nt: TGCGCCAGCAGCACAGGTACAGGGGTAGGATCACCCCTCCACTTT; cdr3_aa: CASSTGTGVGSPLHF
cdr3_length: 16; d_call: TRBD2; j_call: TRBJ2-5; clone_size: NA; v_call: TRBV12-3/TRBV12-4; cdr3_nt: TGTGCCAGCAGTCTAAGTAGCGGGGGCCGAGGGGAGACCCAGTACTTC; cdr3_aa: CASSLSSGGRGETQYF
cdr3_length: 14; d_call: NA; j_call: TRBJ2-7; clone_size: NA; v_call: TRBV4-3; cdr3_nt: TGCGCCAGCAGCCAAGAGATATCCAGGAACGAGCAGTACTTC; cdr3_aa: CASSQEISRNEQYF
cdr3_length: 12; d_call: NA; j_call: TRBJ2-3; clone_size: NA; v_call: TRBV20-1; cdr3_nt: TGCAGTGCTGATGGAAACACAGATACGCAGTATTTT; cdr3_aa: CSADGNTDTQYF
cdr3_length: 17; d_call: TRBD2; j_call: TRBJ2-1; clone_size: NA; v_call: TRBV5-1; cdr3_nt: TGCGCCAGCAGCCCTACTAGCGGGAGAGAAAGAATCGATGAGCAGTTCTTC; cdr3_aa: CASSPTSGRERIDEQFF
cdr3_length: 15; d_call: NA; j_call: TRBJ1-1; clone_size: NA; v_call: TRBV20-1; cdr3_nt: TGCAGTGCTGCCGTGGGGGGCGGCGTGAACACTGAAGCTTTCTTT; cdr3_aa: CSAAVGGGVNTEAFF